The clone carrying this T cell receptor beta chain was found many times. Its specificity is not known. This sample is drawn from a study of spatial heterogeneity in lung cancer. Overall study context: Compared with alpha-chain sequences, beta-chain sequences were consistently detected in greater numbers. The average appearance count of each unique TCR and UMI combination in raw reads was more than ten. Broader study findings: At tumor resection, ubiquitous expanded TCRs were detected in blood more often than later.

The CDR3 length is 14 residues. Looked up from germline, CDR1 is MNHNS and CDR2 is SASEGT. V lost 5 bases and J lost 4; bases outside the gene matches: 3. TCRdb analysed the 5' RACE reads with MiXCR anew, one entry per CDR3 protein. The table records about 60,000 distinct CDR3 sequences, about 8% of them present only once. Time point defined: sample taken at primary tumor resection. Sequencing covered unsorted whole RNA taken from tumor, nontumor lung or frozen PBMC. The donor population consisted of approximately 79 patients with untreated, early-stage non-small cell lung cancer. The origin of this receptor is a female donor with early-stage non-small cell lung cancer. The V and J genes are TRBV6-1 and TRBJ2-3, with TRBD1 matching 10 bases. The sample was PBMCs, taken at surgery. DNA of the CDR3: TGTGCCAGCAGTCCCGGGACAGGGGCAGATACGCAGTATTTT. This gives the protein CASSPGTGADTQYF.